A selection of T cell receptor beta chains follows, all from one sample in a study of OX40 agonist ivuxolimab in advanced cancers. Some clones are missing from TCRdb's copy, which holds only in-frame ones; the method was immunoSEQ multiplex PCR. This sample has about 67,000 clones, with 85% to 90% found just once. Sequencing used CD4+ or CD8+ T cells sorted from blood, obtained in a trial of the OX40 agonist ivuxolimab. The receptors originated from an adult with an advanced solid tumor such as melanoma, head and neck, liver or kidney cancer. The CDR3 runs from the conserved cysteine through the conserved F or W. The D gene is left open where the match is weak. Not every row has a clone size; where given, it reads once, few, many or a size class.

abundance: NA; d_gene: NA; j_gene: TRBJ2-5; v_gene: TRBV7-3; CDR3aa: CASSPRQGVETQYF; CDR3nt: TGTGCCAGCAGCCCTCGACAAGGGGTAGAGACCCAGTACTTC
abundance: NA; d_gene: TRBD1; j_gene: TRBJ2-7; v_gene: TRBV28; CDR3aa: CATSTSHRGRDYEQYF; CDR3nt: TGTGCCACCAGCACCTCACACAGGGGGCGAGACTACGAGCAGTACTTC
abundance: NA; d_gene: TRBD2; j_gene: TRBJ2-5; v_gene: TRBV4-3; CDR3aa: CASSQDLAGGQETQYF; CDR3nt: TGCGCCAGCAGCCAAGATCTCGCGGGGGGTCAAGAGACCCAGTACTTC
abundance: NA; d_gene: TRBD1; j_gene: TRBJ1-3; v_gene: TRBV18; CDR3aa: CASLQGSSGNTIYF; CDR3nt: TGTGCCAGCTTACAGGGGTCGTCAGGAAACACCATATATTTT
abundance: NA; d_gene: TRBD1; j_gene: TRBJ2-3; v_gene: TRBV6-1; CDR3aa: CASTRDRYTDTQYF; CDR3nt: TGTGCCAGCACTAGGGACAGATACACAGATACGCAGTATTTT
abundance: NA; d_gene: NA; j_gene: TRBJ2-3; v_gene: TRBV9; CDR3aa: CASSVATGRADTQYF; CDR3nt: TGTGCCAGCAGCGTAGCCACGGGACGGGCAGATACGCAGTATTTT
abundance: NA; d_gene: NA; j_gene: TRBJ2-7; v_gene: TRBV28; CDR3aa: CASSTLRDTTYEQYF; CDR3nt: TGTGCCAGCAGTACACTCCGGGACACTACCTACGAGCAGTACTTC
abundance: few; d_gene: NA; j_gene: TRBJ2-1; v_gene: TRBV2; CDR3aa: CASSAGEDNEQFF; CDR3nt: TGTGCCAGCAGTGCCGGGGAGGACAATGAGCAGTTCTTC
abundance: NA; d_gene: NA; j_gene: TRBJ1-1; v_gene: TRBV5-1; CDR3aa: CASSSSGRDGFF; CDR3nt: TGCGCCAGCTCCTCGAGCGGACGGGATGGTTTCTTT
abundance: NA; d_gene: NA; j_gene: TRBJ1-2; v_gene: TRBV29-1; CDR3aa: CSVDKTGLANYGYTF; CDR3nt: TGCAGCGTCGACAAAACGGGGCTAGCTAACTATGGCTACACCTTC
abundance: NA; d_gene: NA; j_gene: TRBJ2-5; v_gene: TRBV2; CDR3aa: CASSRDSGQETQYF; CDR3nt: TGTGCCAGCAGCCGAGACAGCGGACAAGAGACCCAGTACTTC
abundance: NA; d_gene: NA; j_gene: TRBJ1-2; v_gene: TRBV28; CDR3aa: CASRGLNYGYTF; CDR3nt: TGTGCCAGCAGAGGGCTTAACTATGGCTACACCTTC
abundance: once; d_gene: NA; j_gene: TRBJ2-3; v_gene: TRBV7-2; CDR3aa: CASSSTDLNTDTQYF; CDR3nt: TGTGCCAGCAGCTCAACCGACTTAAACACAGATACGCAGTATTTT
abundance: NA; d_gene: TRBD1; j_gene: TRBJ2-7; v_gene: TRBV4-2; CDR3aa: CASSQGGEGGFYEQYF; CDR3nt: TGTGCCAGCAGCCAAGGAGGCGAAGGGGGCTTCTACGAGCAGTACTTC
abundance: NA; d_gene: TRBD2; j_gene: TRBJ2-3; v_gene: TRBV7-9; CDR3aa: CASSWGETSGRDTQYF; CDR3nt: TGTGCCAGCAGCTGGGGGGAGACTAGCGGGAGAGATACGCAGTATTTT
abundance: NA; d_gene: NA; j_gene: TRBJ1-5; v_gene: TRBV7-2; CDR3aa: CASSLRSILGNQPQHF; CDR3nt: TGTGCCAGCAGCTTAAGGTCAATTTTAGGCAATCAGCCCCAGCATTTT
abundance: NA; d_gene: TRBD1; j_gene: TRBJ1-4; v_gene: TRBV7-2; CDR3aa: CASSSGQGRSEKLFF; CDR3nt: TGTGCCAGCAGCTCAGGACAGGGAAGGAGTGAAAAACTGTTTTTT
abundance: NA; d_gene: NA; j_gene: TRBJ1-1; v_gene: TRBV27; CDR3aa: CASRLATGNTEAFF; CDR3nt: TGTGCCAGCAGACTTGCGACAGGCAACACTGAAGCTTTCTTT
abundance: NA; d_gene: NA; j_gene: TRBJ1-1; v_gene: TRBV6-1; CDR3aa: CASSVPGRQNTEAFF; CDR3nt: TGTGCCAGCAGTGTCCCGGGACGACAGAACACTGAAGCTTTCTTT
abundance: NA; d_gene: TRBD1; j_gene: TRBJ2-7; v_gene: TRBV7-9; CDR3aa: CASSAETGQSLYF; CDR3nt: TGTGCCAGCAGCGCGGAGACGGGACAGTCTTTATACTTC
abundance: NA; d_gene: NA; j_gene: TRBJ1-1; v_gene: TRBV28; CDR3aa: CASSFQDPMNTEAFF; CDR3nt: TGTGCCAGCAGTTTCCAGGATCCTATGAACACTGAAGCTTTCTTT
abundance: NA; d_gene: NA; j_gene: TRBJ1-5; v_gene: TRBV21-1; CDR3aa: CANRDSQSWGDQPQHF; CDR3nt: TGTGCTAACCGGGACAGCCAGAGTTGGGGCGATCAGCCCCAGCATTTT
abundance: NA; d_gene: TRBD2; j_gene: TRBJ2-5; v_gene: TRBV9; CDR3aa: CASSRLAGGYQETQYF; CDR3nt: TGTGCCAGCAGCAGATTAGCGGGAGGGTACCAAGAGACCCAGTACTTC
abundance: NA; d_gene: NA; j_gene: TRBJ1-2; v_gene: TRBV28; CDR3aa: CASRSHRAEANYGYTF; CDR3nt: TGTGCCAGCAGATCACACCGGGCGGAAGCTAACTATGGCTACACCTTC
abundance: NA; d_gene: TRBD1; j_gene: TRBJ2-3; v_gene: TRBV5-1; CDR3aa: CASSRDSSTDTQYF; CDR3nt: TGCGCCAGCAGCAGGGACAGCTCCACAGATACGCAGTATTTT
abundance: NA; d_gene: TRBD2; j_gene: TRBJ2-3; v_gene: TRBV4-2; CDR3aa: CASSPLGAGGTDTQYF; CDR3nt: TGTGCCAGCAGCCCCCTAGGAGCGGGGGGCACAGATACGCAGTATTTT
abundance: NA; d_gene: TRBD1; j_gene: TRBJ1-2; v_gene: TRBV19; CDR3aa: CASRDRDRGKGYTF; CDR3nt: TGTGCCAGTAGAGATCGGGACAGGGGTAAAGGCTACACCTTC
abundance: NA; d_gene: NA; j_gene: TRBJ2-3; v_gene: TRBV10-2; CDR3aa: CASSDLTSSTDTQYF; CDR3nt: TGCGCCAGCAGTGACCTGACATCTAGCACAGATACGCAGTATTTT
abundance: NA; d_gene: NA; j_gene: TRBJ1-4; v_gene: TRBV7-8; CDR3aa: CASSAGEKLFF; CDR3nt: TGTGCCAGCAGCGCGGGTGAAAAACTGTTTTTT
abundance: NA; d_gene: NA; j_gene: TRBJ1-1; v_gene: TRBV2; CDR3aa: CASSRVGMNTEAFF; CDR3nt: TGTGCCAGCAGTAGAGTAGGCATGAACACTGAAGCTTTCTTT
abundance: NA; d_gene: NA; j_gene: TRBJ1-2; v_gene: TRBV7-9; CDR3aa: CASTIPQGRTTNYGYTF; CDR3nt: TGTGCCAGCACCATCCCCCAGGGGAGAACAACTAACTATGGCTACACCTTC
abundance: NA; d_gene: NA; j_gene: TRBJ1-6; v_gene: TRBV7-9; CDR3aa: CASGADLNSPLHF; CDR3nt: TGTGCCAGCGGGGCGGACCTTAATTCACCCCTCCACTTT
abundance: NA; d_gene: NA; j_gene: TRBJ2-7; v_gene: TRBV5-8; CDR3aa: CASSLTGYEQYF; CDR3nt: TGTGCCAGCAGCTTAACTGGCTACGAGCAGTACTTC
abundance: NA; d_gene: TRBD2; j_gene: TRBJ2-7; v_gene: TRBV7-6; CDR3aa: CASSLGEGPYEQYF; CDR3nt: TGTGCCAGCAGCTTAGGGGAGGGGCCCTACGAGCAGTACTTC
abundance: NA; d_gene: TRBD1; j_gene: TRBJ1-1; v_gene: TRBV19; CDR3aa: CASKGTGNTEAFF; CDR3nt: TGTGCCAGTAAAGGGACAGGGAACACTGAAGCTTTCTTT
abundance: NA; d_gene: NA; j_gene: TRBJ1-2; v_gene: TRBV9; CDR3aa: CASSPTGSDYGYTF; CDR3nt: TGTGCCAGCAGCCCAACAGGGAGCGACTATGGCTACACCTTC
abundance: NA; d_gene: TRBD1; j_gene: TRBJ1-2; v_gene: TRBV5-1; CDR3aa: CASSFDRANYGYTF; CDR3nt: TGCGCCAGCAGCTTCGACAGGGCTAACTATGGCTACACCTTC
abundance: NA; d_gene: NA; j_gene: TRBJ1-4; v_gene: TRBV9; CDR3aa: CASSVTGATNEKLFF; CDR3nt: TGTGCCAGCAGCGTAACAGGCGCAACTAATGAAAAACTGTTTTTT
abundance: NA; d_gene: TRBD2; j_gene: TRBJ2-1; v_gene: TRBV4-1; CDR3aa: CASSHLTSGGNEQFF; CDR3nt: TGCGCCAGCAGCCACCTAACTAGCGGGGGAAATGAGCAGTTCTTC
abundance: NA; d_gene: NA; j_gene: TRBJ2-1; v_gene: TRBV18; CDR3aa: CASSPSSTGYNEQFF; CDR3nt: TGTGCCAGCTCACCCAGTAGTACGGGCTACAATGAGCAGTTCTTC
abundance: NA; d_gene: NA; j_gene: TRBJ2-1; v_gene: TRBV6-4; CDR3aa: CASSYSTGRHGEQFF; CDR3nt: TGTGCCAGCAGTTACTCGACAGGTCGACACGGTGAGCAGTTCTTC
abundance: NA; d_gene: NA; j_gene: TRBJ1-2; v_gene: TRBV6-5; CDR3aa: CASSQDPITLRGYTF; CDR3nt: TGTGCCAGCAGTCAGGACCCTATTACTCTGCGTGGCTACACCTTC
abundance: NA; d_gene: TRBD1; j_gene: TRBJ2-2; v_gene: TRBV19; CDR3aa: CASSPRQGENTGELFF; CDR3nt: TGTGCCAGTAGTCCCCGTCAGGGGGAGAACACCGGGGAGCTGTTTTTT
abundance: NA; d_gene: NA; j_gene: TRBJ2-3; v_gene: TRBV19; CDR3aa: CASSILQSTDTQYF; CDR3nt: TGTGCCAGTAGTATCTTGCAGTCCACAGATACGCAGTATTTT
abundance: NA; d_gene: TRBD1; j_gene: TRBJ1-2; v_gene: TRBV13; CDR3aa: CASSSTRDSSGYTF; CDR3nt: TGTGCCAGCAGCTCAACCCGGGACAGCAGTGGCTACACCTTC
abundance: once; d_gene: NA; j_gene: TRBJ1-4; v_gene: TRBV6-6; CDR3aa: CASSYSTGGEKLFF; CDR3nt: TGTGCCAGCAGTTACTCGACTGGGGGGGAAAAACTGTTTTTT
abundance: NA; d_gene: TRBD1; j_gene: TRBJ1-5; v_gene: TRBV27; CDR3aa: CASSLQGIDQPQHF; CDR3nt: TGTGCCAGCAGCCTACAGGGGATAGATCAGCCCCAGCATTTT
abundance: NA; d_gene: TRBD2; j_gene: TRBJ2-7; v_gene: TRBV7-6; CDR3aa: CASSSSGGVGEQYF; CDR3nt: TGTGCCAGCAGCTCCTCTGGGGGGGTAGGCGAGCAGTACTTC
abundance: NA; d_gene: NA; j_gene: TRBJ2-1; v_gene: TRBV11-2; CDR3aa: CASSFYPSSYNEQFF; CDR3nt: TGTGCCAGCAGCTTCTACCCGAGCTCCTACAATGAGCAGTTCTTC
abundance: NA; d_gene: NA; j_gene: TRBJ2-5; v_gene: TRBV18; CDR3aa: CASSPPSPQETQYF; CDR3nt: TGTGCCAGCTCACCACCGTCACCCCAAGAGACCCAGTACTTC
abundance: NA; d_gene: TRBD1; j_gene: TRBJ2-3; v_gene: TRBV11-3; CDR3aa: CASSFQSGGKDTQYF; CDR3nt: TGTGCCAGCAGCTTTCAGTCAGGGGGCAAAGATACGCAGTATTTT
abundance: NA; d_gene: NA; j_gene: TRBJ1-3; v_gene: TRBV4-3; CDR3aa: CASSQGGMGQTSGNTIYF; CDR3nt: TGCGCCAGCAGCCAAGGAGGAATGGGACAAACCTCTGGAAACACCATATATTTT